This T cell receptor (beta chain) is from a study of regulatory T cells in long-lasting Graves disease. Study context: For a period under 3 months, newly diagnosed Graves' patients had taken antithyroid drugs.

Germline CDR1 and CDR2: LGHNA and YSLEER. V trimming: 1 base; J trimming: 4 bases; junction bases outside the gene matches: 13. The CDR3 extends over 18 amino acids. Study results and caveats: Persistent disease showed a preference for TRBV28, TRBJ1-2 and TRBJ2-5. Graves' patients with persistent disease showed TCR diversity lower than patients newly diagnosed.

This clonotype was seen more than once but under ten times. Its antigen is not known. CDR3 regions were amplified by Arm-PCR using iRepertoire HTBI primers to build TCR beta libraries. Authors' analysis steps: Throughout the samples, researchers identified 50 to 75 TRBV and approximately 15 TRBJ segments. TCRdb fed the multiplex PCR reads into MiXCR, producing one record per CDR3 protein. The V and J calls here are based on TCRdb, not the publication. The table lists a few hundred thousand distinct CDR3 sequences, around 16% of them singletons, with approximately 24% in the top ten. The time point is: newly diagnosed GD, antithyroid drugs for less than 3 months. From RNA extracted from PBMCs, the TCR library was made.

Specimen: peripheral blood mononuclear cells (PBMCs), collected at new diagnosis, from a patient treated with antithyroid drugs. This chain joins TRBV4-3 and TRBJ1-2, with 9 positions matching TRBD1. The sequence was collected from a female donor with Graves disease. The CDR3 sequence is CASSQALIGTGTLYGYTF. CDR3 sequence (DNA): TGCGCCAGCAGCCAAGCGCTAATAGGGACAGGGACTCTCTATGGCTACACCTTC.